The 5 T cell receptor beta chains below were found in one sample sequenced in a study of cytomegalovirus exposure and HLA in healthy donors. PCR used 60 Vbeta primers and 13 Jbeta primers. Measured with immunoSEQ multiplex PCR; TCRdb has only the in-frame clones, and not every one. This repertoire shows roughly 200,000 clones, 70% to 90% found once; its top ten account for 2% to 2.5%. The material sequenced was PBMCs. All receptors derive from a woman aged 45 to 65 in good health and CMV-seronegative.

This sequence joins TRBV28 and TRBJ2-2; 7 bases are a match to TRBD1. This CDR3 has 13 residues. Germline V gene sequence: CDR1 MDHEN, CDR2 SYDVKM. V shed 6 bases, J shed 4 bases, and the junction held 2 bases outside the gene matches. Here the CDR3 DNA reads TGTGCCAGCAGACCAGGGGGCACCGGGGAGCTGTTTTTT. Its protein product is CASRPGGTGELFF. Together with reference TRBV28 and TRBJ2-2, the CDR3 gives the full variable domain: DVKVTQSSRYLVKRTGEKVFLECVQDMDHENMFWYRQDPGLGLRLIYFSYDVKMKEKGDIPEGYSVSREKKERFSLILESASTNQTSMYLCASRPGGTGELFFGEGSRLTVL.

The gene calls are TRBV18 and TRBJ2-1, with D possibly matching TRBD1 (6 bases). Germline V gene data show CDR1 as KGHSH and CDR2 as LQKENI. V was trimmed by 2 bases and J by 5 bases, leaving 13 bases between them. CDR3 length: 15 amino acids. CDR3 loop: CASSPRSQGNNEQFF. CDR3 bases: TGTGCCAGCTCACCAAGATCGCAGGGGAACAATGAGCAGTTCTTC.

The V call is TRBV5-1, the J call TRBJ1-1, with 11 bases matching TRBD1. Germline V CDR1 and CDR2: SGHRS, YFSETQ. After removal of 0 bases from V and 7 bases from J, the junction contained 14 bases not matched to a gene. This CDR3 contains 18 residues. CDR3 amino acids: CASSLAPSGQGALVEAFF. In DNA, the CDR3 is TGCGCCAGCAGCTTGGCCCCCTCAGGACAGGGGGCCTTGGTTGAAGCTTTCTTT.

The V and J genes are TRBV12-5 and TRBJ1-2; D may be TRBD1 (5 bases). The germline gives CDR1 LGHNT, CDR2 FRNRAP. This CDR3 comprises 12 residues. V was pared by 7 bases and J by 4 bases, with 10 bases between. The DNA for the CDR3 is TGTGCTAGTGACCGGGACTCCTATGGCTACACCTTC. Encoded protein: CASDRDSYGYTF. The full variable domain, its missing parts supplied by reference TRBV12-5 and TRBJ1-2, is DARVTQTPRHKVTEMGQEVTMRCQPILGHNTVFWYRQTMMQGLELLAYFRNRAPLDDSGMPKDRFSAEMPDATLATLKIQPSEPRDSAVYFCASDRDSYGYTFGSGTRLTVV.

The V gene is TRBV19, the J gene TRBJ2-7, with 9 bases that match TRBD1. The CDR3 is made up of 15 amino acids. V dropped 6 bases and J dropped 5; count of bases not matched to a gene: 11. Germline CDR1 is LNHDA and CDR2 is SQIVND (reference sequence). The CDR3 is CASSLTGTGSNEQYF. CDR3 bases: TGTGCCAGTAGCCTGACCGGGACAGGGTCTAACGAGCAGTACTTC.